This TCR beta chain was profiled in a study of T cells in Graves' hyperthyroidism and ophthalmopathy. Study conclusions and caveats: Most thyroid-expanded clonotypes above 0.001 were also found in blood.

Comments on this clonotype: The antigen is undetermined.

TCR beta CDR3 region amplification was performed from RNA transcripts. The HTBI primer set was used in a first-round RT-PCR of the TCR CDR3. TCRdb independently ran MiXCR on the multiplex PCR reads; one entry per CDR3 protein. The table records 650,000 to 750,000 distinct CDR3 sequences, roughly 15% of them present only once. Trimming took 4 bases from V and 5 from J, leaving 18 bases between them. The germline V gene encodes CDR1 LGHNA and CDR2 YNFKEQ. There are 15 residues in the CDR3. The receptor was isolated from a woman aged 18-35 years with Graves' hyperthyroidism. Sequences were obtained from blood. The chain carries TRBV4-2 and TRBJ2-7, with D tentatively TRBD1 (6 bases). The CDR3 region is CASSPLQGIWDEQYF. CDR3 DNA: TGTGCCAGCAGCCCGTTACAGGGAATTTGGGACGAGCAGTACTTC.